Described below is a single TCR beta chain sequence and its context. As yet, its antigen is unknown. This may arise from a read error, as a much more abundant clone is one base away. The sample originates from a study of cytomegalovirus exposure and HLA in healthy donors. Trimming removed 3 bases from V and 4 bases from J; junction bases left unmatched: 3. Germline V gene lookup returns CDR1 MNHEY and CDR2 SMNVEV (reference sequence). The CDR3 runs 14 residues. A multiplex PCR was run with 60 Vbeta primers and 13 Jbeta primers. This table comes from immunoSEQ multiplex PCR, and its TCRdb copy is limited to in-frame clones, with some not included. The repertoire has 110,000 or so clones, 70% to 80% of them found once; the top ten carry about 5%. Points from the study as a whole: Listed as cytomegalovirus-associated were over 150 TCR beta chains.

This chain uses TRBV27 with TRBJ1-1; 9 nucleotides agree with TRBD1. The sample was PBMCs. This TCR came from a woman in her twenties or thirties in good health and CMV-seropositive. The CDR3 bases are TGTGCCAGCAGTTTCGACAGGGGGGGCACTGAAGCTTTCTTT. Translation: CASSFDRGGTEAFF.